This entry describes one T cell receptor beta chain. The data belong to a study of blood T cell repertoires in COVID-19. Study in general: PBMCs, B-cell-depleted T cells, or T cells were the source of the cDNA or gDNA that made up the material.

Produced via immunoSEQ multiplex PCR; TCRdb's table is partial and in-frame only. The sample consists of about 180,000 clones, approximately 83% of them appearing once. After removal of 3 bases from V and 6 bases from J, the junction contained 7 bases not matched to a gene. The CDR3 sequence is 15 residues long. Germline CDR1 and CDR2: KGHSH and LQKENI. Sequenced input: peripheral blood. The chain couples TRBV18 to TRBJ1-4, with 7 nucleotides matching TRBD1. This clonotype originated in a human donor with active or convalescent COVID-19. The donor label of this sample is uncertain. The chain's CDR3 is CASSPVQGGDEKLFF. CDR3 DNA sequence: TGTGCCAGCTCACCCGTTCAGGGGGGAGATGAAAAACTGTTTTTT.